This entry lists 20 T cell receptor beta chains sequenced from one sample in a study of graft-versus-host responses after intestinal transplantation. Sequenced by immunoSEQ multiplex PCR; TCRdb stores in-frame clones only, minus some. The sample holds about 29,000 clones, around 90% seen once. The input for sequencing was PBMCs, taken around 460 days after intestinal transplantation. Every receptor here comes from a human patient who received an intestinal transplant, so some T cells may come from the graft donor.

The chain has TRBV9 and TRBJ2-1; 7 bases are shared with TRBD2. The CDR3 covers 15 residues. The V gene end was trimmed by 4 bases and the J gene end by 8 bases; junction bases not matched to a gene: 12. The V gene's germline CDR1 is SGDLS and CDR2 YYNGEE. As DNA, the CDR3 is TGTGCCAGCAGCCCTTGGACTAGTGAAATCCATGAGCAGTTCTTC. Its protein product is CASSPWTSEIHEQFF. Full variable domain (missing parts from reference TRBV9 and TRBJ2-1): DSGVTQTPKHLITATGQRVTLRCSPRSGDLSVYWYQQSLDQGLQFLIQYYNGEERAKGNILERFSAQQFPDLHSELNLSSLELGDSALYFCASSPWTSEIHEQFFGPGTRLTVL.

For the CDR3, the DNA is TGTGCCAGCAGCTCCGGGACTAGCGGGAAAGAGACCCAGTACTTC. Protein product: CASSSGTSGKETQYF. V gene TRBV7-9 combines with J gene TRBJ2-5; 13 positions match TRBD2. V lost 4 bases and J lost 3; bases outside the gene matches: 2. The CDR3 contains 15 residues. CDR1 and CDR2 from the germline V gene are SEHNR and FQNEAQ (reference sequence).

The chain couples TRBV4-3 to TRBJ2-7; D is possibly TRBD1 (6 bases). This CDR3 contains 16 residues. Between the trimmed V and J ends, which lost 1 base and 1 base, there was a span of 14 bases. Germline V gene data show CDR1 as LGHNA and CDR2 as YSLEER. Written as DNA, the CDR3 is TGCGCCAGCAGCCAAGTAGCAGGGGTTCCGTCCTACGAGCAGTACTTC. This gives the protein CASSQVAGVPSYEQYF.

The rearrangement links TRBV4-2 to TRBJ1-4; no reliable D call. Germline V gene sequence: CDR1 LGHNA, CDR2 YNFKEQ. The CDR3 has 14 residues. V was cut by 4 bases and J by 4 bases, with 10 bases left in between. CDR3 sequence: CASSPAADNEKLFF. CDR3 coding DNA: TGTGCCAGCAGCCCGGCGGCGGATAATGAAAAACTGTTTTTT.

This clone was observed a few times. A read error may explain this, as a much larger clone is one base away. The V and J genes are TRBV6-1 and TRBJ2-7; 7 nucleotides match TRBD2. Germline CDR1 reads MNHNS; CDR2 reads SASEGT. J lost 3 bases, V lost 7 bases, and 12 bases had no gene match. The CDR3 spans 15 residues. The CDR3 sequence is CASTPLAGVNYEQYF. Written as DNA, the CDR3 is TGTGCCAGCACCCCCCTGGCGGGAGTAAACTACGAGCAGTACTTC.

For the CDR3, the DNA is TGTGCCAGGAACATTCAGTACTTC. Translating it yields CARNIQYF. This chain connects TRBV19 to TRBJ2-4; D is uncertain. Germline V gene sequence: CDR1 LNHDA, CDR2 SQIVND (reference sequence). The V and J ends lost 9 bases and 7 bases respectively, with 1 base between them. The length of the CDR3 is 8 residues.

This clone was recorded a few times. This chain links TRBV18 with TRBJ1-1; the D gene is possibly TRBD1 (5 bases). Germline lookup yields CDR1 KGHSH and CDR2 LQKENI. The length of the CDR3 is 16 residues. The ends were cut back, 3 bases at V and 1 base at J, with 15 bases in the middle. The CDR3 nucleotides are TGTGCCAGCTCACCCATACCCCCCGGGACGAACACTGAAGCTTTCTTT. Its translation is CASSPIPPGTNTEAFF.

This chain links TRBV18 with TRBJ1-1; unclear D gene. This CDR3 region has 16 residues. V dropped 1 base and J dropped 1 base, with 13 bases sitting between them. Germline loops: CDR1 KGHSH, CDR2 LQKENI. The CDR3 DNA follows: TGTGCCAGCTCACCACTGCCTTGGACCGAGAACACTGAAGCTTTCTTT. It yields the protein CASSPLPWTENTEAFF. The variable domain in full, completed from reference TRBV18 and TRBJ1-1, reads NAGVMQNPRHLVRRRGQEARLRCSPMKGHSHVYWYRQLPEEGLKFMVYLQKENIIDESGMPKERFSAEFPKEGPSILRIQQVVRGDSAAYFCASSPLPWTENTEAFFGQGTRLTVV.

The gene calls are TRBV7-9 and TRBJ1-6; 7 bases are shared with TRBD1. CDR1 and CDR2 from the germline V gene are SEHNR and FQNEAQ (reference sequence). The trim removed 6 bases at V and 9 bases at J, leaving 8 bases unmatched. The CDR3 is 14 amino acids. CDR3 sequence reads: CASSHGTASSPLHF. DNA for the CDR3: TGTGCCAGCAGTCACGGGACAGCGAGTTCACCCCTCCACTTT.

This clone was seen just once. The chain links TRBV10-3 to TRBJ2-7, with TRBD1 identical over 9 bases. With 4 bases clipped from V and 2 bases from J, the junction kept 9 bases outside the gene matches. Germline V gene sequence: CDR1 ENHRY, CDR2 SYGVKD. The CDR3 has 16 residues. For the CDR3, the DNA is TGTGCCATCAGTGGGGGACAGGGCTCGGAAACCTACGAGCAGTACTTC. Translated: CAISGGQGSETYEQYF.

The V and J genes are TRBV6-5 and TRBJ1-1; possibly TRBD1 for D (5 bases). The germline gives CDR1 MNHEY, CDR2 SVGAGI. V lost 6 bases to trimming and J lost 4 bases, with 18 bases between them. CDR3 length: 15 residues. The CDR3 sequence is CASSSLSGGSTEAFF. In nucleotides, the CDR3 is TGTGCCAGCAGCTCCCTCTCCGGGGGGAGCACTGAAGCTTTCTTT.

The gene calls are TRBV27 and TRBJ2-1, with D maybe TRBD1 (5 bases). Trimming removed 3 bases at V and 9 bases at J, with 6 bases between. The length of the CDR3 is 11 residues. Germline assignment: CDR1 MNHEY and CDR2 SMNVEV (reference sequence). The CDR3 DNA follows: TGTGCCAGCAGTTTGGGGCCTGAGCAGTTCTTC. Its translation is CASSLGPEQFF.

The rearrangement links TRBV7-9 to TRBJ2-1; D remains ambiguous. The V gene lost 0 bases and the J gene lost 2 bases, with 2 bases spanning the gap. Per the germline V gene, CDR1 is SEHNR and CDR2 is FQNEAQ (reference sequence). The CDR3 covers 13 residues. The CDR3, as DNA: TGTGCCAGCAGCTTAGCGCCCTACAATGAGCAGTTCTTC. The encoded protein is CASSLAPYNEQFF.

This chain connects TRBV6-5 to TRBJ1-1; D is undetermined. The germline gives CDR1 MNHEY, CDR2 SVGAGI. V lost 0 bases and J 3 bases, leaving 11 bases between the germline ends. This CDR3 region has 15 residues. The CDR3 nucleotides are TGTGCCAGCAGTTACTCTTGGGAGGAGGACACTGAAGCTTTCTTT. It encodes CASSYSWEEDTEAFF.

The DNA of the CDR3 is TGTGCCAGCAGTTACGGGGGGGCGTCTGAAGCTTTCTTT. Its protein is CASSYGGASEAFF. The chain employs TRBV6-5 and TRBJ1-1, with D perhaps TRBD1 (6 bases). This CDR3 contains 13 residues. Germline-derived CDR1 and CDR2 are MNHEY and SVGAGI. The V and J ends lost 2 bases and 6 bases respectively, with 10 bases between them.

The rearrangement links TRBV4-1 to TRBJ2-7; D may match TRBD1 or TRBD2 (5 bases each). Germline V gene lookup returns CDR1 MGHRA and CDR2 YSYEKL. V lost 3 bases and J 0 bases, leaving 12 bases between the germline ends. The CDR3 length is 15 residues. In nucleotides, the CDR3 is TGCGCCAGCAGCCAGGGACCGACTACCTCCTACGAGCAGTACTTC. It specifies CASSQGPTTSYEQYF.

The chain carries TRBV4-3 and TRBJ1-2; D uncertain. V was clipped by 0 bases and J by 2 bases, with 7 bases between them. The germline gives CDR1 LGHNA, CDR2 YSLEER. This CDR3 has 14 residues. The CDR3 DNA reads as TGCGCCAGCAGCCAAGAGTGGGGAAACTATGGCTACACCTTC. Translation: CASSQEWGNYGYTF.

Turning to this clone: Other nucleotide sequences in the sample specify the same CDR3. V gene TRBV5-6 combines with J gene TRBJ1-2; 7 bases line up with TRBD1. This CDR3 comprises 15 residues. The V gene's germline CDR1 is SGHDT and CDR2 YYEEEE. Trimming took 1 base from V and 4 from J; bases not matched to a gene: 7. CDR3 sequence: CASSLRSGGLYGYTF. CDR3 nucleotides: TGTGCCAGCAGCTTGAGGTCAGGGGGGCTCTATGGCTACACCTTC.

This clone was detected once. The chain has TRBV4-1 and TRBJ1-2; D is unresolved. The V gene lost 0 bases and the J gene lost 4 bases, with 9 bases spanning the gap. The length of the CDR3 is 14 residues. Germline CDR1 and CDR2: MGHRA and YSYEKL. The CDR3 region has the DNA TGCGCCAGCAGCCAAGATGCGGGGAGCTATGGCTACACCTTC. This codes for CASSQDAGSYGYTF.

V gene TRBV19 combines with J gene TRBJ1-5; possibly TRBD1 for D (6 bases). The germline gives CDR1 LNHDA, CDR2 SQIVND (reference sequence). The germline V and J ends were trimmed by 7 bases and 5 bases, with 9 bases remaining between them. The CDR3 length is 12 residues. This CDR3 is CASKQGDQPQHF. The DNA for the CDR3 is TGTGCCAGTAAACAGGGCGATCAGCCCCAGCATTTT.